Presented here are 24 T cell receptor beta chains from one specimen sequenced in a study of human T cells and chemical hapten exposure. The library tagged individual cDNA molecules with unique molecular identifiers. TCRdb re-derived calls from the reads in MiXCR, one entry per CDR3 protein. The data show under 5,500 distinct CDR3 sequences, over 45% seen once. Treatment here: therapeutic diphenylcyclopropenone sensitization with weekly scalp DPC. Sequencing was performed on whole blood, taken before DPC sensitization or 2, 6, or about 24 weeks after (not recorded which). The receptors here all came from an adult with alopecia areata. Some clones in this sample may be carry-over from other donors' samples. This table probably holds off-target reads from a library built for another chain.

This clonotype was detected a few times. The gene calls are TRBV7-6 and TRBJ2-1, with no clear D. The V end lost 2 bases, the J end lost 5 bases, and 16 bases lay between the germline ends. Germline assignment: CDR1 SGHVS and CDR2 FNYEAQ. This CDR3 is built from 16 residues. DNA of the CDR3: TGTGCCAGCAGCTTATTTGCCCGAGGCCAGAACAATGAGCAGTTCTTC. Protein product: CASSLFARGQNNEQFF.

V usage is TRBV2 and J usage is TRBJ2-1; D is unresolved. CDR3 length: 12 residues. Germline CDR1 reads SNHLY; CDR2 reads FYNNEI. The V and J ends lost 4 bases and 10 bases respectively, with 11 bases between them. This CDR3 is CASSGIRREQFF. CDR3 DNA: TGTGCCAGCAGTGGGATTAGGCGGGAGCAGTTCTTC. Full variable domain (missing parts from reference TRBV2 and TRBJ2-1): EPEVTQTPSHQVTQMGQEVILRCVPISNHLYFYWYRQILGQKVEFLVSFYNNEISEKSEIFDDQFSVERPDGSNFTLKIRSTKLEDSAMYFCASSGIRREQFFGPGTRLTVL.

This sequence joins TRBV18 and TRBJ2-1; the match to TRBD2 covers 15 bases. Germline V gene lookup returns CDR1 KGHSH and CDR2 LQKENI. Trimming took 4 bases from V and 4 from J; bases not matched to a gene: 8. The CDR3 contains 18 residues. The CDR3 DNA is TGTGCCAGCTCACGTCGCCAGGGGACTAGCGGGGGGTACAATGAGCAGTTCTTC. Translated, it gives CASSRRQGTSGGYNEQFF.

The chain couples TRBV6-5 to TRBJ2-7; D is perhaps TRBD2 (6 bases). The CDR3 runs to 15 residues. V was cut by 5 bases and J by 0 bases, with 14 bases left in between. Germline V gene sequence: CDR1 MNHEY, CDR2 SVGAGI. The CDR3 bases are TGTGCCAGCAGTGTCCCGGGGGTTAGCTCCTACGAGCAGTACTTC. It specifies CASSVPGVSSYEQYF.

V is TRBV10-3 and J is TRBJ2-1, with D perhaps matching TRBD1 or TRBD2 (6 bases each). The CDR3 runs to 15 residues. The ends were cut back, 0 bases at V and 9 bases at J, with 15 bases in the middle. Germline CDR1 is ENHRY and CDR2 is SYGVKD. This CDR3 reads CAISESQQEGGEQFF. The DNA for the CDR3 is TGTGCCATCAGTGAGTCCCAACAGGAGGGGGGTGAGCAGTTCTTC.

V gene TRBV9 combines with J gene TRBJ2-7, with 8 bases matching TRBD1. CDR1 and CDR2 (germline): SGDLS, YYNGEE. Trimming took 4 bases from V and 0 from J; bases not matched to a gene: 6. This CDR3 comprises 15 residues. The CDR3 protein is CASSPGQVSSYEQYF. CDR3 nucleotides: TGTGCCAGCAGCCCGGGACAGGTTAGCTCCTACGAGCAGTACTTC.

This clonotype turned up a few times. The rearrangement uses TRBV7-2 and TRBJ2-5; D not certain. Trimming removed 5 bases at V and 1 base at J, with 11 bases between. The CDR3 spans 14 residues. Germline V gives CDR1 SGHTA, CDR2 FQGNSA. This chain's CDR3 is CASSPTNIQETQYF. The CDR3 DNA reads as TGTGCCAGCAGCCCGACCAATATCCAAGAGACCCAGTACTTC.

The chain employs TRBV5-1 and TRBJ1-1; D gene ambiguous. V was clipped by 2 bases and J by 5 bases, with 10 bases between them. The germline CDR1 and CDR2 sequences are SGHRS and YFSETQ. The CDR3 runs 13 residues. The CDR3: CASSFKGMTEAFF. In nucleotides, the CDR3 is TGCGCCAGCAGCTTTAAAGGAATGACTGAAGCTTTCTTT.

In regard to this clonotype: At one end, the junction sequence differs from germline, possibly due to a read error. The rearrangement uses TRBV7-7 and TRBJ2-2; D might be TRBD2 (5 bases). Per the germline V gene, CDR1 is SSHAT and CDR2 is FNYEAQ (reference sequence). The CDR3 totals 17 residues. The CDR3 protein is CASSRAVAARNTGELFF. The CDR3 coding sequence is TGTGCTAGCAGCCGAGCGGTGGCAGCCCGAAACACCGGGGAGCTGTTTTTT. Filled out from reference TRBV7-7 and TRBJ2-2, the complete variable domain reads GAGVSQSPRYKVTKRGQDVTLRCDPISSHATLYWYQQALGQGPEFLTYFNYEAQPDKSGLPSDRFSAERPEGSISTLTIQRTEQRDSAMYRCASSRAVAARNTGELFFGEGSRLTVL.

The chain is built from TRBV28 and TRBJ2-7, with D perhaps matching TRBD1 (5 bases). The length of the CDR3 is 13 residues. Trimming pared 7 bases from V and 3 bases from J, leaving 13 bases between. Germline assignment: CDR1 MDHEN and CDR2 SYDVKM. The CDR3 DNA follows: TGTGCCAGCAAGATCCAGACAGACTACGAGCAGTACTTC. Encoded protein: CASKIQTDYEQYF.

The V call is TRBV12-3 or TRBV12-4, the J call TRBJ2-2; 9 bases agree with TRBD1. This CDR3 has 16 amino acids. The junction had 9 bases not matched to a gene; V was cut back by 6 bases and J by 4 bases. CDR3 bases: TGTGCCAGCAGACACTCGGGACAGGGTAGCACCGGGGAGCTGTTTTTT. Protein product: CASRHSGQGSTGELFF.

This chain uses TRBV20-1 with TRBJ2-2; D is perhaps TRBD1 (6 bases). The V gene's germline CDR1 is DFQATT and CDR2 SNEGSKA (reference sequence). The length of the CDR3 is 15 residues. The ends were cut back, 1 base at V and 1 base at J, with 10 bases in the middle. In nucleotides, the CDR3 is TGCAGTGCTAGAGTGGCAGGGGAGAACACCGGGGAGCTGTTTTTT. Translated, it gives CSARVAGENTGELFF.

This clonotype appeared a few times. V and J are TRBV5-6 and TRBJ2-1; perhaps D is TRBD1 or TRBD2 (5 bases each). V was pared by 2 bases and J by 2 bases, with 14 bases between. The CDR3 has 16 amino acids. Germline V gives CDR1 SGHDT, CDR2 YYEEEE. The CDR3 sequence is CASSFRGKGTYNEQFF. Written as DNA, the CDR3 is TGTGCCAGCAGCTTTCGGGGAAAGGGGACCTACAATGAGCAGTTCTTC.

The genes are TRBV4-1 and TRBJ2-6; the D is unclear. CDR3 size: 14 residues. Germline loops: CDR1 MGHRA, CDR2 YSYEKL. Trimming pared 0 bases from V and 4 bases from J, leaving 4 bases between. The CDR3 sequence: CASSQDSGANVLTF. Here the CDR3 DNA reads TGCGCCAGCAGCCAAGATTCCGGGGCCAACGTCCTGACTTTC.

The J gene is TRBJ2-2, the V gene TRBV12-3 or TRBV12-4; 12 positions agree with TRBD2. The V segment lost 5 bases and the J segment 5 bases; nucleotides outside the gene matches: 9. The CDR3 has 17 amino acids. The CDR3 DNA follows: TGTGCCAGCAGTCCTCCTAGCGGGAGGGCCGGGACCGGGGAGCTGTTTTTT. Translation gives CASSPPSGRAGTGELFF.

This rearrangement joins TRBV3-1 to TRBJ2-4; D is uncertain. The V and J ends lost 1 base and 2 bases respectively, with 3 bases between them. This CDR3 is built from 13 residues. CDR1 and CDR2 from the germline V gene are LGHDT and YNNKEL (reference sequence). The CDR3 spells CASSQAPKNIQYF. The DNA of the CDR3 is TGTGCCAGCAGCCAAGCTCCCAAAAACATTCAGTACTTC.

The genes are TRBV7-2 and TRBJ2-3; weak D call: TRBD2 (5 bases). V gave up 5 bases and J gave up 4 bases, with 16 bases separating them. Germline loops: CDR1 SGHTA, CDR2 FQGNSA. This CDR3 has 15 residues. The CDR3 loop reads CASSPMSLGADTQYF. DNA of the CDR3: TGTGCCAGCAGCCCTATGTCCCTCGGGGCAGATACGCAGTATTTT.

This clonotype was detected a few times. The DNA of the CDR3 is TGCAGCGTTGAAGGACAGGGGGCAGGCGATACGCAGTATTTT. It specifies CSVEGQGAGDTQYF. This sequence joins TRBV29-1 and TRBJ2-3; 10 bases match TRBD1. The CDR3 is 14 amino acids. CDR1 is SQVTM and CDR2 is ANQGSEA in the germline V gene. With 1 base clipped from V and 6 bases from J, the junction kept 4 bases outside the gene matches.

The V gene is TRBV24-1, the J gene TRBJ2-3; D not certain. The V gene lost 4 bases and the J gene lost 1 base, with 11 bases spanning the gap. Looked up from germline, CDR1 is KGHDR and CDR2 is SFDVKD. The CDR3 extends over 15 amino acids. CDR3 sequence: CATSETYAGTDTQYF. CDR3 DNA sequence: TGTGCCACCAGTGAGACCTACGCGGGCACAGATACGCAGTATTTT.

This clonotype appeared a few times. The J gene is TRBJ2-1, the V gene TRBV6-2 or TRBV6-3, with TRBD2 matching over 11 bases. This CDR3 is 16 amino acids long. The V segment lost 4 bases and the J segment 8 bases; nucleotides outside the gene matches: 10. CDR1 is MNHEY and CDR2 is SVGEGT in the germline V gene. The DNA of the CDR3 is TGTGCCAGCAGTTCACCGACTAGCGGGAAGCGTTATGAGCAGTTCTTC. Amino acids: CASSSPTSGKRYEQFF.

The rearrangement joins TRBV7-2 to TRBJ2-6; D is unresolved. The germline V and J ends were trimmed by 5 bases and 2 bases, with 13 bases remaining between them. CDR3 length equals 16 residues. Looked up from germline, CDR1 is SGHTA and CDR2 is FQGNSA. The CDR3 protein is CASSPEFAAGANVLTF. For the CDR3, the DNA is TGTGCCAGCAGCCCCGAGTTCGCGGCTGGGGCCAACGTCCTGACTTTC.

The chain has TRBV5-1 and TRBJ2-7; D gene ambiguous. Germline lookup yields CDR1 SGHRS and CDR2 YFSETQ. CDR3 length: 12 amino acids. V dropped 2 bases and J dropped 5 bases, with 8 bases sitting between them. The CDR3: CASSFEFNEQYF. The CDR3 nucleotides are TGCGCCAGCAGCTTCGAGTTCAACGAGCAGTACTTC.

The chain recombines TRBV14 with TRBJ2-7, with D perhaps matching TRBD2 (5 bases). V lost 0 bases and J 2 bases, leaving 20 bases between the germline ends. The CDR3 has 18 residues. Germline CDR1 reads SGHDN; CDR2 reads FVKESK. This chain's CDR3 is CASSQDSVGSIGAYEQYF. The CDR3 coding sequence is TGTGCCAGCAGCCAAGATTCCGTTGGGTCGATCGGGGCCTACGAGCAGTACTTC.

This sequence joins TRBV7-2 and TRBJ2-1; TRBD1 is a possible D gene (6 bases). The V end lost 7 bases, the J end lost 16 bases, and 23 bases lay between the germline ends. This CDR3 is built from 13 residues. The germline gives CDR1 SGHTA, CDR2 FQGNSA. The CDR3 loop is CASTPSPLQGRFF. CDR3 nucleotide sequence: TGTGCCAGCACCCCATCGCCGCTTCAGGGGAGATTCTTC.